This TCR beta chain emerged from a study of cytomegalovirus exposure and HLA in healthy donors. Study observations and caveats: In a later analysis, V- and J-gene trimming of beta chains associated with a DCLRE1C missense variant, replicated independently. Based on reports, TCR beta sequences accurately predicted HLA-A and HLA-B alleles for most subjects.

Notes on this clone: What it binds is not known.

In the PCR, 60 Vbeta and 13 Jbeta primers were used. The assay was immunoSEQ multiplex PCR, and TCRdb's table has in-frame clones only and misses some. The sample consists of some 140,000 clones, about 76% of them appearing once. Sequencing input: PBMCs. The clonotype originates from a woman in her forties in good health and CMV-seronegative.

The DNA of the CDR3 is TGTGCCAGCAGGAGAAACAGCGGGGGGGACATAACCTACGAGCAGTACTTC. Amino acids: CASRRNSGGDITYEQYF. This chain links TRBV27 with TRBJ2-7; TRBD2 agrees at 10 bases. Germline V CDR1 and CDR2: MNHEY, SMNVEV (reference sequence). The CDR3 covers 17 residues. V was pared by 6 bases and J by 2 bases, with 13 bases of the junction left unmatched.